This TCR beta chain was recovered during a study of long-term antiretroviral therapy in people with HIV. Version v3.0 of the immunoSEQ assay ran at survey level. Sequencing used immunoSEQ multiplex PCR; TCRdb keeps in-frame clones, though not all of them. The sample includes some 43,000 clones, around nine tenths of them seen just once. The germline gives CDR1 SGHNT, CDR2 YYREEE (reference sequence). V was trimmed by 4 bases and J by 6 bases, leaving 16 bases between them. This CDR3 has 15 residues. Specimen: unsorted PBMCs, collected 0.1 years before starting antiretroviral therapy. This clonotype was obtained from a woman aged 50 to 60 with HIV. The gene calls are TRBV5-4 and TRBJ2-2; D is possibly TRBD2 (6 bases). CDR3 residues: CASSPVLGGSGELFF. The CDR3 bases are TGTGCCAGCAGCCCGGTGCTCGGGGGTTCCGGGGAGCTGTTTTTT.